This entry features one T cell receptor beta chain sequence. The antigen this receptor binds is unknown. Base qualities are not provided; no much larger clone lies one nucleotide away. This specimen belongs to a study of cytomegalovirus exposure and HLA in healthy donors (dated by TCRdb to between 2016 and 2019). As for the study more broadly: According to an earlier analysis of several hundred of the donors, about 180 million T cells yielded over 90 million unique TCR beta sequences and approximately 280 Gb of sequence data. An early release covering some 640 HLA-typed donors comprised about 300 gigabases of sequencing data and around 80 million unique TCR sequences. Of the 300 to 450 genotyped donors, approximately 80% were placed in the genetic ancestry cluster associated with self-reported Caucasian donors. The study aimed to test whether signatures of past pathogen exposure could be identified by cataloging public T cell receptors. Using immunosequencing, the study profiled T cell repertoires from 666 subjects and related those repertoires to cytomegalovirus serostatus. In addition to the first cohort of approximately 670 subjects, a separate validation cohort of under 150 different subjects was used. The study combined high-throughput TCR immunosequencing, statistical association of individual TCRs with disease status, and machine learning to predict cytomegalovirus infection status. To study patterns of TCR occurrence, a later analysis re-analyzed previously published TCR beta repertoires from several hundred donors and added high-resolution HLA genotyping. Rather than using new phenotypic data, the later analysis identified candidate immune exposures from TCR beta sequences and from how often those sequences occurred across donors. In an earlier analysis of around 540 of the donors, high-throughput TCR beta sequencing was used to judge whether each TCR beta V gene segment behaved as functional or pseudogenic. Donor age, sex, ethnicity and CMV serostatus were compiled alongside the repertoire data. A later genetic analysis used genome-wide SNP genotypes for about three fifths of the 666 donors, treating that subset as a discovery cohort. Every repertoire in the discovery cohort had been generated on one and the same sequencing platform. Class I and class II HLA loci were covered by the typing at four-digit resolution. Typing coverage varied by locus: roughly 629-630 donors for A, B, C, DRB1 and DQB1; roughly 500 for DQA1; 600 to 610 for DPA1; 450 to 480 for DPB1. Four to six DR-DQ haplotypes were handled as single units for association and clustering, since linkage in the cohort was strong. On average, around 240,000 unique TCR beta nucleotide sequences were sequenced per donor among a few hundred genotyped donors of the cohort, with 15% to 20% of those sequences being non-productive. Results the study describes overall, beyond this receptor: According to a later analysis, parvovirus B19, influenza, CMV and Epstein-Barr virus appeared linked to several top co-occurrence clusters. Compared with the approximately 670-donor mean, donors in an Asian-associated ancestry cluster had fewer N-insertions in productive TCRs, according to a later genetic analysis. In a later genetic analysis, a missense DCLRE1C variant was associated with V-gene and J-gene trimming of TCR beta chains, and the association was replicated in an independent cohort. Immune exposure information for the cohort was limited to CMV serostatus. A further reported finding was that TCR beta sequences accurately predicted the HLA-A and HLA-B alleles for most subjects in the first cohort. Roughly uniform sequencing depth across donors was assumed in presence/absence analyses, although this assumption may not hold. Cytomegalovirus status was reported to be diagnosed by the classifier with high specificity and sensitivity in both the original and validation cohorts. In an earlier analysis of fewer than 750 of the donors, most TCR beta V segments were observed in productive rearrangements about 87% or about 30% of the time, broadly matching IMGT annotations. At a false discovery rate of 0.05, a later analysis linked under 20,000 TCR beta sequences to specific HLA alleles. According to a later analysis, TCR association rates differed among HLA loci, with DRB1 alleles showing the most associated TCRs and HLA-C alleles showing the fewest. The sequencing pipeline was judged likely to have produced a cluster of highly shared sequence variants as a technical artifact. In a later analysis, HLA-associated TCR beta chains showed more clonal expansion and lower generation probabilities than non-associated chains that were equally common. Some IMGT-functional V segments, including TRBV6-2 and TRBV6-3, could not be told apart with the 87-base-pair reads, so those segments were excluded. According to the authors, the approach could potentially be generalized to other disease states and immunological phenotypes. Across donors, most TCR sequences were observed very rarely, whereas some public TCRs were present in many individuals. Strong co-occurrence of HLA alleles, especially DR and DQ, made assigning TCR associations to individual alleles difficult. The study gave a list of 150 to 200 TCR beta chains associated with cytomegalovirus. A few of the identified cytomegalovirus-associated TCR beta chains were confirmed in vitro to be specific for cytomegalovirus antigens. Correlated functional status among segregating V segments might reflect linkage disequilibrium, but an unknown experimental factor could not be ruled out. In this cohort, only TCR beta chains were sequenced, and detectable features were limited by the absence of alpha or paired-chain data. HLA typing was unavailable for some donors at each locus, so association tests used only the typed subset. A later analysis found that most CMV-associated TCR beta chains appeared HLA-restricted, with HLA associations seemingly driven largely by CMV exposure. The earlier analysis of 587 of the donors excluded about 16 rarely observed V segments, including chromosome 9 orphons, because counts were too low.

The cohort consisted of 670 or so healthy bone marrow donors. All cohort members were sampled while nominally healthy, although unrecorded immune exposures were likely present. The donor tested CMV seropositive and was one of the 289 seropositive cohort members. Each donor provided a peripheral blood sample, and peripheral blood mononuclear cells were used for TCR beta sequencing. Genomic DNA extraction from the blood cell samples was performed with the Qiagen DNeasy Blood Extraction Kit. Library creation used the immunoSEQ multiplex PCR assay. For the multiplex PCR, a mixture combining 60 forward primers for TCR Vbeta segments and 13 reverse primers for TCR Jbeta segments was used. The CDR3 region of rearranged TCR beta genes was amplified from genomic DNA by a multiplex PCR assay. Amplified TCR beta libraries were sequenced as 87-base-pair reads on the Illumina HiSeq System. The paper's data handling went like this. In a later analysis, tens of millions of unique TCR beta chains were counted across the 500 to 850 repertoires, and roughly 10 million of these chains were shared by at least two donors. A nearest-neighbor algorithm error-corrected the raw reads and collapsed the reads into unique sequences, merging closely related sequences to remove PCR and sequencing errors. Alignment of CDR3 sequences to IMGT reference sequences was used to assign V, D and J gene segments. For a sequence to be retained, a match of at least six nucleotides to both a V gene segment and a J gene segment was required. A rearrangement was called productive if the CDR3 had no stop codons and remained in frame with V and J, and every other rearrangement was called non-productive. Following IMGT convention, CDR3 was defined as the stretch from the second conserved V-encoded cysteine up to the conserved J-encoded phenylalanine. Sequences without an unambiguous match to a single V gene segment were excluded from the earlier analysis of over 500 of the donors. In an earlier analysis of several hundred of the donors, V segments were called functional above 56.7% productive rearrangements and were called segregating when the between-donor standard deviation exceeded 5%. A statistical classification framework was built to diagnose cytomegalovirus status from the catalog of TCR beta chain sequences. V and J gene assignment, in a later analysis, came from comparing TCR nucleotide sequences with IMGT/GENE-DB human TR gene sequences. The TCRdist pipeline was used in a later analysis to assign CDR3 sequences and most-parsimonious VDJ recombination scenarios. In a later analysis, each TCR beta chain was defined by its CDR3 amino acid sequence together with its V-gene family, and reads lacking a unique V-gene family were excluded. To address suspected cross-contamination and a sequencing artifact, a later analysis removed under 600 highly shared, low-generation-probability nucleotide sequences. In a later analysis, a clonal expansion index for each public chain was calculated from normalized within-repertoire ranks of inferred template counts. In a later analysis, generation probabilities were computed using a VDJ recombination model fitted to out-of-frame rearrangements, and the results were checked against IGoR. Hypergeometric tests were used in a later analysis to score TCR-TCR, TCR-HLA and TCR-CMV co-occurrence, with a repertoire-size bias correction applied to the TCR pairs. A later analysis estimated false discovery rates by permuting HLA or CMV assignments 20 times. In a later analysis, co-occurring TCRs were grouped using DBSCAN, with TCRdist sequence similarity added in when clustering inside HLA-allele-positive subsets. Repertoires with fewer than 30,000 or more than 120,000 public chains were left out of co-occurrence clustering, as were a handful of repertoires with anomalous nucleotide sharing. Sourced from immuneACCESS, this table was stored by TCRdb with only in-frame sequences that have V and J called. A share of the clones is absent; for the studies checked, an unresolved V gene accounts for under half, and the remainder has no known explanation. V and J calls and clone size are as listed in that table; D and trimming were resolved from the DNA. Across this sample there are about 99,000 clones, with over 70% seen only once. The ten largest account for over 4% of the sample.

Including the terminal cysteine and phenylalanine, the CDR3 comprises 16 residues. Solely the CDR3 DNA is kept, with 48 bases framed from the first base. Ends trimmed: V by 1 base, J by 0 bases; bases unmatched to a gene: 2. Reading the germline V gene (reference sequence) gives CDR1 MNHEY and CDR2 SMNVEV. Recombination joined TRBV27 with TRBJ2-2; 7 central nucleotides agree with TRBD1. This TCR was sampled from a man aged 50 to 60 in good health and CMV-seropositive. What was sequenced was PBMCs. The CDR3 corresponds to CASSLYTGANTGELFF. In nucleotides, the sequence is TGTGCCAGCAGTTTATACACAGGGGCGAACACCGGGGAGCTGTTTTTT.